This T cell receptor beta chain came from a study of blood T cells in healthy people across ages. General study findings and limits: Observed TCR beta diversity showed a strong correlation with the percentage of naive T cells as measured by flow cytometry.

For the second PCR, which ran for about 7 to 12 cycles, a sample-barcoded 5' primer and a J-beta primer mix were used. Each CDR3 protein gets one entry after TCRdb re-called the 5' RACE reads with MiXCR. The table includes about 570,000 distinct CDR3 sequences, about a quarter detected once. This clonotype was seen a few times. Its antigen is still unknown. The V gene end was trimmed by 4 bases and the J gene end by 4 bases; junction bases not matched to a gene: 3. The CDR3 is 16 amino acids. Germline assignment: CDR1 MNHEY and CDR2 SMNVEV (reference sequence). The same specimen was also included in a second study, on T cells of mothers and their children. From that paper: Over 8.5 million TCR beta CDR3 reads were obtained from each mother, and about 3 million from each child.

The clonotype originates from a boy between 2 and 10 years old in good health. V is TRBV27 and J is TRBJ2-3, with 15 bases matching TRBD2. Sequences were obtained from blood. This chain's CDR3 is CASSWTSGGASDTQYF. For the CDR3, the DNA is TGTGCCAGCAGTTGGACTAGCGGGGGGGCTTCAGATACGCAGTATTTT.